The clone carrying this TCR beta chain has just a few counts. This sample stems from a study of blood T cell repertoires in COVID-19. Overall study: The United States, Italy and Spain supplied acute and convalescent COVID-19 samples. PBMCs, B-cell-depleted T cells, or T cells provided the cDNA or gDNA that made up the material.

V was trimmed by 0 bases and J by 4 bases, leaving 10 bases between them. The CDR3 sequence is 14 residues long. Germline V CDR1 and CDR2: MGHRA, YSYEKL. Methods used by the authors: Reference gene primer amplification yielded estimated nucleated cell counts. Data came from immunoSEQ multiplex PCR; TCRdb stores just in-frame clones and leaves some out. V, J and clone size are taken as reported in that table, and D and trimming were inferred from the DNA itself. The table lists 300,000 to 350,000 clones, about 90% of them singletons. In Seattle, patients joined the study during active infection and were tracked longitudinally.

The clonotype was recovered from a woman in her thirties or forties with COVID-19, enrolled during active disease. Sequenced sample: peripheral blood. J is TRBJ2-7 and V is TRBV4-1; D remains unclear. CDR3: CASSQDNTLYEQYF. CDR3 bases: TGCGCCAGCAGCCAAGATAACACCTTATACGAGCAGTACTTC.